Listed here is a single TCR beta chain. The CDR3 totals 14 residues. CDR1 and CDR2 (germline): LGHNA, YNFKEQ. Unmatched junction bases numbered 2, after V lost 6 bases and J lost 0 bases. Sequenced by immunoSEQ multiplex PCR; TCRdb stores in-frame clones only, minus some. The table shows approximately 12,000 clones, with roughly 88% occurring only once. The sample comes from a study of T cell changes during pregnancy in multiple sclerosis. Sample: CD8+ T cells from peripheral blood mononuclear cells, taken after pregnancy. The source of this sequence is a female donor in good health, enrolled as a control in a pregnancy study. The V and J genes are TRBV4-2 and TRBJ2-1; 7 bases map to TRBD1. CDR3 region: CASRGQSSYNEQFF. The CDR3 DNA sequence: TGTGCCAGCAGGGGACAGAGCTCCTACAATGAGCAGTTCTTC.